This T cell receptor beta chain comes out of a study of human T cells and chemical hapten exposure. Broader study findings: Compared with pre-sensitization or healthy control sets, expanded TCRs clustered more. Higher patch test scores went with higher counts of PT1 expanded TCRs. Those TCRs sitting above 1 in 1000 frequency stayed the same with DPC sensitization.

Germline V CDR1 and CDR2: SGDLS, YYNGEE. V lost 5 bases, J lost 5 bases, and 15 bases stayed unmatched. The CDR3 sequence is 16 residues long. Unique molecular identifiers were attached to individual cDNA molecules during library preparation. TCRdb re-called the RACE reads with MiXCR, one entry per CDR3 protein. The sample shows roughly 260,000 distinct CDR3 sequences, over 8% of them seen only once. The table lists this clonotype with many counts. As yet, its antigen is unknown. Time point indicated: pre-sensitization, week 0. Treatment indicated: therapeutic diphenylcyclopropenone sensitization with weekly scalp DPC.

The origin of this receptor is a woman aged 40 to 50 with alopecia areata. Some clones in this sample may be carry-over from other donors' samples. The specimen comprised whole blood, sampled in connection with sensitization to the hapten diphenylcyclopropenone (DPC). The chain recombines TRBV9 with TRBJ2-5; 7 nucleotides match TRBD1. DNA for the CDR3: TGTGCCAGCAGTGCAGGGACAGTCCTAGGGTGGGAGACCCAGTACTTC. Translating it yields CASSAGTVLGWETQYF.